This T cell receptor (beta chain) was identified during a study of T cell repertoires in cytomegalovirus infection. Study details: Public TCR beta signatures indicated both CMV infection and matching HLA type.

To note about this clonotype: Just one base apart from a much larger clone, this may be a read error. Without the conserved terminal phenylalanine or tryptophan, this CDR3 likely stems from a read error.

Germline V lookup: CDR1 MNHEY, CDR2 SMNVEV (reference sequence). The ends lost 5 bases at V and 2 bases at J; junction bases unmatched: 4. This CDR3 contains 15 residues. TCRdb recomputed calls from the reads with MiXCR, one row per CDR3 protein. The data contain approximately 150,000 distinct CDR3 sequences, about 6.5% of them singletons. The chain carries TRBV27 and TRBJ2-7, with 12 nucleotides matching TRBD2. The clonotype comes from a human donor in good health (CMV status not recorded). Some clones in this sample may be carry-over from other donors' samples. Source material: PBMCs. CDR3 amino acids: CASSHGTSGPYEQYI. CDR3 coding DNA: TGTGCCAGCAGTCATGGGACTAGCGGGCCCTACGAGCAGTACATC.